The 28 T cell receptor beta chains below all came from one sample that was sequenced in a study of CD8+CD57+ T cells in acquired aplastic anemia. The template used for profiling TCR beta VDJ and CDR3 was genomic DNA. One entry per CDR3 protein results from TCRdb running MiXCR on the reads. The sample includes roughly 160,000 distinct CDR3 sequences, just under 65% of them seen just once. Material for sequencing was sorted CD4+, CD8+, or CD8+CD57+ T cells (not recorded which) from PBMCs. These receptors were obtained from a human donor in good health.

The chain links TRBV2 to TRBJ1-1; 9 bases line up with TRBD1. Losses at the gene ends were 7 bases for V and 0 bases for J; bases not matched to a gene: 6. Germline loops: CDR1 SNHLY, CDR2 FYNNEI. CDR3 length: 15 amino acids. The CDR3 DNA reads TGTGCCAGCAACGAACAGGGGGCCCTGAACACTGAAGCTTTCTTT. Residues: CASNEQGALNTEAFF.

This clonotype was seen repeatedly, ten times or more. This sequence joins TRBV9 and TRBJ1-1; D call uncertain. There are 12 residues in the CDR3. V dropped 3 bases and J dropped 2 bases, with 5 bases sitting between them. Germline CDR1 and CDR2: SGDLS and YYNGEE. The CDR3 nucleotides are TGTGCCAGCAGCGCTATTAACACTGAAGCTTTCTTT. Protein sequence: CASSAINTEAFF.

This clonotype was detected only a few times. The chain couples TRBV25-1 to TRBJ2-5, with D possibly being TRBD1 (5 bases). Between the trimmed V and J ends, which lost 4 bases and 5 bases, there was a span of 8 bases. The CDR3 is 12 amino acids. Germline assignment: CDR1 MGHDK and CDR2 SYGVNS. The CDR3 region has the DNA TGTGCCAGCAGTGCATCAGGGGAGACCCAGTACTTC. Encoded protein: CASSASGETQYF.

With respect to this clonotype: A read error is possible here, since a much larger clone lies one base away. The chain employs TRBV7-2 and TRBJ2-3; D not certain. Germline CDR1 is SGHTA and CDR2 is FQGNSA. The CDR3 loop spans 14 amino acids. With 4 bases removed from V and 2 bases from J, the gap between germline ends came to 10 bases. CDR3 sequence (DNA): TGTGCCAGCAGCTCGCCGGGCACCACAGATACGCAGTATTTT. Protein sequence: CASSSPGTTDTQYF.

This clonotype was seen more than once but under ten times. The chain links TRBV2 to TRBJ2-7; 13 nucleotides agree with TRBD2. J gave up 5 bases and V 4 bases, and 2 bases lay outside the gene matches. CDR1 and CDR2 from the germline V gene are SNHLY and FYNNEI. The CDR3 consists of 14 residues. Here the CDR3 DNA reads TGTGCCAGCAGTGGGACTAGCGGGAGAGACGAGCAGTACTTC. Translating it yields CASSGTSGRDEQYF.

The chain couples TRBV7-8 to TRBJ2-1; tentatively, D is TRBD1 (7 bases). The CDR3 has 16 amino acids. Germline values: CDR1 SGHVS, CDR2 FQNEAQ. V was trimmed by 5 bases and J by 0 bases, leaving 14 bases between them. CDR3 sequence: CASSASRGDSYNEQFF. The CDR3 DNA sequence: TGTGCCAGCAGCGCCTCCAGGGGGGACTCCTACAATGAGCAGTTCTTC.

The V gene is TRBV20-1, the J gene TRBJ2-2; 8 positions agree with TRBD1. V lost 3 bases to trimming and J lost 2 bases; unmatched junction nucleotides: 5. The CDR3 spans 15 residues. Germline CDR1 and CDR2: DFQATT and SNEGSKA (reference sequence). CDR3 loop: CSARGTGGNTGELFF. CDR3 in DNA: TGCAGTGCTAGGGGGACAGGAGGTAACACCGGGGAGCTGTTTTTT.

Points on this clonotype: Since no conserved phenylalanine or tryptophan closes the CDR3, a read error is the likely cause. This chain uses TRBV19 with TRBJ1-2; D may be TRBD1 (6 bases). The germline V gene has CDR1 LNHDA and CDR2 SQIVND (reference sequence). V was trimmed by 3 bases and J by 5 bases, leaving 7 bases between them. This CDR3 has 12 residues. In DNA form, the CDR3 reads TGTGCCAGTAGTATCAGGGGATATGGCTACACCTCC. It codes for CASSIRGYGYTS.

This chain uses TRBV7-9 with TRBJ1-4; D possibly corresponds to TRBD1 (6 bases). V lost 4 bases to trimming and J lost 0 bases, with 12 bases between them. CDR1 and CDR2 (germline): SEHNR, FQNEAQ (reference sequence). CDR3 size: 16 residues. CDR3 in amino acids: CASSSRQATTNEKLFF. Written as DNA, the CDR3 is TGTGCCAGCAGCTCACGACAGGCGACAACTAATGAAAAACTGTTTTTT.

The rearrangement uses TRBV10-1 and TRBJ1-1; D gene uncertain. The CDR3 is made up of 13 amino acids. V was shortened by 3 bases and J by 1 base, with 6 bases between the two germline ends. Germline-derived CDR1 and CDR2 are WNHNN and SYGVQD (reference sequence). CDR3 DNA sequence: TGCGCCAGCAGTGATCAGACGAACACTGAAGCTTTCTTT. Residues: CASSDQTNTEAFF.

A single count supports this clonotype. The chain has TRBV15 and TRBJ2-1; D perhaps matches TRBD1 (5 bases). The CDR3 runs 16 residues. Germline assignment: CDR1 LNHNV and CDR2 YYDKDF (reference sequence). Trimming removed 0 bases from V and 2 bases from J, with 11 bases in between. CDR3 loop: CATSRDGALAYNEQFF. The CDR3 coding sequence is TGTGCCACCAGCAGAGATGGGGCCCTGGCCTACAATGAGCAGTTCTTC. The full variable domain, its missing parts supplied by reference TRBV15 and TRBJ2-1, is DAMVIQNPRYQVTQFGKPVTLSCSQTLNHNVMYWYQQKSSQAPKLLFHYYDKDFNNEADTPDNFQSRRPNTSFCFLDIRSPGLGDTAMYLCATSRDGALAYNEQFFGPGTRLTVL.

Concerning this clonotype itself: Compared with germline, one end of the junction differs, possibly owing to a read error. The J gene is TRBJ2-1, the V gene TRBV5-1; D ambiguous. In germline, CDR1 is SGHRS, CDR2 YFSETQ. The CDR3 totals 14 residues. CDR3: CASGLLETYNEQFF. Written as DNA, the CDR3 is TGCGCCAGCGGCTTGCTGGAGACCTACAATGAGCAGTTCTTC. Together with reference TRBV5-1 and TRBJ2-1, the CDR3 gives the full variable domain: KAGVTQTPRYLIKTRGQQVTLSCSPISGHRSVSWYQQTPGQGLQFLFEYFSETQRNKGNFPGRFSGRQFSNSRSEMNVSTLELGDSALYLCASGLLETYNEQFFGPGTRLTVL.

This clonotype showed up many times. The chain links TRBV7-9 to TRBJ2-1; a weak D match, TRBD2 (6 bases). V dropped 5 bases and J dropped 6 bases, with 14 bases sitting between them. The germline CDR1 and CDR2 sequences are SEHNR and FQNEAQ (reference sequence). The CDR3 has 14 amino acids. The CDR3 reads CASSPPGVSNEQFF. CDR3 nucleotides: TGTGCCAGCAGCCCCCCGGGAGTTTCCAATGAGCAGTTCTTC.

The chain recombines TRBV9 with TRBJ2-3; D unclear. V was shortened by 3 bases and J by 3 bases, with 14 bases between the two germline ends. Germline CDR1 and CDR2: SGDLS and YYNGEE. The CDR3 contains 15 residues. CDR3 in amino acids: CASSGPSAVTDTQYF. The CDR3 region has the DNA TGTGCCAGCAGCGGACCCTCGGCGGTAACAGATACGCAGTATTTT.

The rearrangement joins TRBV12-3 or TRBV12-4 to TRBJ2-7, with 7 bases fitting TRBD1. With V trimmed by 5 bases and J by 6 bases, 7 bases remained unmatched. This CDR3 spans 13 amino acids. CDR3 region: CASSTRQGFEQYF. The CDR3, as DNA: TGTGCCAGCAGTACTAGACAGGGCTTCGAGCAGTACTTC.

The V call is TRBV29-1, the J call TRBJ2-7; 10 nucleotides match TRBD1. This CDR3 contains 13 residues. With 3 bases clipped from V and 3 bases from J, the junction kept 2 bases outside the gene matches. Germline CDR1 and CDR2: SQVTM and ANQGSEA. CDR3 nucleotide sequence: TGCAGCGTTGAGGGACAGGGGCTCTACGAGCAGTACTTC. It translates to CSVEGQGLYEQYF.

V is TRBV9 and J is TRBJ2-3; 8 bases map to TRBD2. Trimming at V came to 1 base and at J to 0 bases, leaving 4 bases not matched to a gene. This CDR3 spans 16 amino acids. The germline V gene has CDR1 SGDLS and CDR2 YYNGEE. CDR3 DNA: TGTGCCAGCAGCGTATATAGCGGGGCTAGCACAGATACGCAGTATTTT. Its translation is CASSVYSGASTDTQYF.

This clonotype came up a few times. The chain recombines TRBV24-1 with TRBJ1-1; 7 bases are a match to TRBD1. Per germline, CDR1 KGHDR and CDR2 SFDVKD. The CDR3 is made up of 13 amino acids. Trimming at V came to 5 bases and at J to 8 bases, leaving 7 bases not matched to a gene. The CDR3 loop reads CATSGLPGQEAFF. The DNA for the CDR3 is TGTGCCACCAGTGGTCTTCCGGGACAGGAAGCTTTCTTT.

V is TRBV7-6 and J is TRBJ2-7; 7 nucleotides align to TRBD1. The CDR3 totals 13 residues. Germline lookup yields CDR1 SGHVS and CDR2 FNYEAQ. J gave up 10 bases and V 5 bases, and 11 bases lay outside the gene matches. The CDR3 protein is CASSPGTAVEQYF. In DNA form, the CDR3 reads TGTGCCAGCAGCCCAGGGACAGCAGTGGAACAGTACTTC.

This clonotype was observed once. The chain employs TRBV2 and TRBJ1-6, with D perhaps matching TRBD1 (5 bases). The germline gives CDR1 SNHLY, CDR2 FYNNEI. The length of the CDR3 is 16 residues. The ends were cut back, 1 base at V and 8 bases at J, with 15 bases in the middle. CDR3 nucleotide sequence: TGTGCCAGCAGTGAAGAGGCAGGGTTTCTTCATTCACCCCTCCACTTT. Its protein product is CASSEEAGFLHSPLHF.

This clonotype was seen at least ten times. The chain has TRBV7-9 and TRBJ2-3, with D maybe TRBD1 (6 bases). With 6 bases removed from V and 0 bases from J, the gap between germline ends came to 13 bases. Germline loops: CDR1 SEHNR, CDR2 FQNEAQ (reference sequence). There are 15 residues in the CDR3. DNA of the CDR3: TGTGCCAGCAGATTTGCAGGGGTCAGCACAGATACGCAGTATTTT. Translation: CASRFAGVSTDTQYF.

This clonotype was seen at least ten times. The junction shows a germline mismatch at one end, possibly a read error. The rearrangement links TRBV7-7 to TRBJ2-3; 7 positions agree with TRBD2. This CDR3 region has 16 residues. Germline V gives CDR1 SSHAT, CDR2 FNYEAQ (reference sequence). The CDR3 region has the DNA TGTGCTAGCAGCTTAGGAGCAACTAGCGGCACAGATACGCAGTATTTT. The encoded protein is CASSLGATSGTDTQYF.

V is TRBV29-1 and J is TRBJ2-7; 8 bases align to TRBD2. This CDR3 comprises 13 residues. V shed 6 bases and J 6 bases; nucleotides not matched to a gene: 10. CDR1 is SQVTM and CDR2 is ANQGSEA in the germline V gene. The CDR3 DNA reads TGCAGCGTGAGTACGGGACTAGTAGGCGAGCAGTACTTC. This encodes CSVSTGLVGEQYF.

CDR3 sequence: CASKATTYNEQFF. In nucleotides, the CDR3 is TGTGCCAGCAAGGCCACCACTTACAATGAGCAGTTCTTC. The chain is built from TRBV2 and TRBJ2-1; D remains unclear. CDR3 length equals 13 residues. The V gene lost 7 bases and the J gene lost 4 bases, with 11 bases spanning the gap. CDR1 and CDR2 (germline): SNHLY, FYNNEI.

The V and J genes are TRBV19 and TRBJ1-1, with D possibly matching TRBD1 (5 bases). Trimming pared 0 bases from V and 7 bases from J, leaving 12 bases between. Per the germline V gene, CDR1 is LNHDA and CDR2 is SQIVND (reference sequence). CDR3 size: 14 residues. CDR3 DNA sequence: TGTGCCAGTAGTATAGATCTATGGGGGGGTGAAGCTTTCTTT. This translates into CASSIDLWGGEAFF.

This clonotype has a handful of counts. The V and J genes are TRBV20-1 and TRBJ1-1; 8 bases agree with TRBD1. CDR1 is DFQATT, CDR2 SNEGSKA, per germline (reference sequence). Trimming took 6 bases from V and 1 from J; bases not matched to a gene: 4. The CDR3 length is 13 residues. The CDR3 DNA reads as TGCAGTGCCCTGACAGGGGAGAACACTGAAGCTTTCTTT. Amino acid sequence: CSALTGENTEAFF.

This clonotype was found many times. The V gene is TRBV6-5, the J gene TRBJ1-1; D unresolved. Germline V gene lookup returns CDR1 MNHEY and CDR2 SVGAGI. This CDR3 comprises 12 residues. Trimming cost V 6 bases and J 7 bases, with 12 bases left between them. CDR3 nucleotides: TGTGCCAGCAGCCCCCCCGAAGGTGAAGCTTTCTTT. Translating it yields CASSPPEGEAFF.

The gene calls are TRBV9 and TRBJ1-4; 9 positions agree with TRBD1. Looked up from germline, CDR1 is SGDLS and CDR2 is YYNGEE. This CDR3 region has 14 residues. J gave up 7 bases and V 3 bases, and 4 bases lay outside the gene matches. CDR3 sequence (DNA): TGTGCCAGCAGCGACGGGACAGGGAGTGAAAAACTGTTTTTT. Its translation: CASSDGTGSEKLFF.